This TCR beta chain was captured in a study of T cells after yellow fever vaccination. Study-level findings and limits: Re-detected after boosting: most primary clones, about 96% of CD4 and 80% to 90% of CD8. Abundant bulk-population clonotypes could contaminate the FACS-sorted repertoires.

They built TCR cDNA with 5'RACE template switching, a step that put in a universal primer site and UMIs. TCRdb used MiXCR to reprocess the 5' RACE reads, holding one entry per CDR3 protein. The sample holds around 610,000 distinct CDR3 sequences, roughly 14% seen once. In its sample, this clonotype was seen a few times. Its antigen is unknown. The CDR3 contains 14 residues. Germline assignment: CDR1 LNHNV and CDR2 YYDKDF (reference sequence). Trimming removed 8 bases from V and 4 bases from J, with 16 bases in between. This TCR came from a man aged 30 to 39 who received the YFV17D yellow fever vaccine. The starting material was PBMCs, obtained on the day of the yellow fever booster vaccination. The chain combines TRBV15 with TRBJ2-3; D tentatively fits TRBD1 or TRBD2 (5 bases each). CDR3 coding DNA: TGTGCCACCGGACGAGCTCGGGGCCCAGATACGCAGTATTTT. It is translated as CATGRARGPDTQYF.